This passage covers 20 T cell receptor beta chains from one sample sequenced in a study of T cells in Graves' hyperthyroidism and ophthalmopathy. Amplification of TCR beta CDR3 regions used RNA as the template. Using the HTBI primer set, a first-round RT-PCR was run on the TCR CDR3. TCRdb called the multiplex PCR reads again in MiXCR, with one record for every CDR3 protein. The repertoire has approximately 600,000 distinct CDR3 sequences, less than 25% of them found once; the top ten carry about 35%. Specimen: blood. The receptors here all came from a man under 40 with Graves' ophthalmopathy.

This chain connects TRBV5-6 to TRBJ2-5, with 12 bases aligning to TRBD1. V gave up 4 bases and J gave up 5 bases; unmatched junction bases: 9. CDR3 length: 16 residues. The germline V gene encodes CDR1 SGHDT and CDR2 YYEEEE. This CDR3 reads CASSVEGQGAGETQYF. For the CDR3, the DNA is TGTGCCAGCAGCGTTGAGGGACAGGGGGCCGGGGAGACCCAGTACTTC. Looking up the rest from reference TRBV5-6 and TRBJ2-5 gives the full variable domain: DAGVTQSPTHLIKTRGQQVTLRCSPKSGHDTVSWYQQALGQGPQFIFQYYEEEERQRGNFPDRFSGHQFPNYSSELNVNALLLGDSALYLCASSVEGQGAGETQYFGPGTRLLVL.

This clonotype was seen many times. The chain employs TRBV7-9 and TRBJ1-5, with unresolved D. V lost 3 bases to trimming and J lost 4 bases, with 7 bases between them. The CDR3 sequence is 13 residues long. Germline-derived CDR1 and CDR2 are SEHNR and FQNEAQ (reference sequence). The CDR3 bases are TGTGCCAGCAGCTTGGGTGAAAATCAGCCCCAGCATTTT. As protein: CASSLGENQPQHF.

This rearrangement joins TRBV4-2 to TRBJ2-7; either TRBD1 or TRBD2 may supply D (5 bases each). This CDR3 contains 14 residues. V lost 6 bases, J lost 7 bases, and 19 bases lay in between. Germline V gene sequence: CDR1 LGHNA, CDR2 YNFKEQ. The CDR3 loop reads CASSPGTVVEEQYF. CDR3 DNA: TGTGCCAGCAGTCCCGGGACGGTGGTTGAAGAGCAGTACTTC.

This clonotype was counted ten times or more. The rearrangement uses TRBV2 and TRBJ1-5; possible D gene TRBD1, 6 bases. V shed 1 base and J shed 2 bases, with 9 bases lying between them. Germline values: CDR1 SNHLY, CDR2 FYNNEI. CDR3 length: 15 residues. The CDR3 DNA is TGTGCCAGCAGTGAAGTGGGGGCCCGCAATCAGCCCCAGCATTTT. Encoded protein: CASSEVGARNQPQHF.

J is TRBJ2-1 and V is TRBV29-1, with 8 bases that match TRBD1. The CDR3 length is 16 residues. Germline CDR1 SQVTM, CDR2 ANQGSEA. The junction had 12 bases not matched to a gene; V was cut back by 8 bases and J by 0 bases. The DNA of the CDR3 is TGCAGCACTGTTCTCAGGGGGCTGAGCTCCTACAATGAGCAGTTCTTC. It encodes CSTVLRGLSSYNEQFF.

This clonotype was found a few times. The chain uses TRBV20-1 and TRBJ2-1; D gene uncertain. V dropped 2 bases and J dropped 0 bases, with 8 bases sitting between them. CDR3 length equals 14 residues. Germline CDR1 DFQATT, CDR2 SNEGSKA (reference sequence). DNA for the CDR3: TGCAGTGCTAGACAGCGAGGCTCCTACAATGAGCAGTTCTTC. This gives the protein CSARQRGSYNEQFF.

The chain has TRBV25-1 and TRBJ1-1, with a tentative D call TRBD1 (6 bases). V was clipped by 4 bases and J by 1 base, with 13 bases between them. The CDR3 spans 15 residues. From germline, CDR1 is MGHDK and CDR2 SYGVNS. CDR3 residues: CASSAGQKGNTEAFF. In DNA, the CDR3 is TGTGCCAGCAGTGCTGGACAGAAAGGGAACACTGAAGCTTTCTTT. The complete variable domain, with remaining parts taken from reference TRBV25-1 and TRBJ1-1, reads EADIYQTPRYLVIGTGKKITLECSQTMGHDKMYWYQQDPGMELHLIHYSYGVNSTEKGDLSSESTVSRIRTEHFPLTLESARPSHTSQYLCASSAGQKGNTEAFFGQGTRLTVV.

This clonotype was counted at least ten times. The V call is TRBV30, the J call TRBJ1-4, with D perhaps matching TRBD1 (6 bases). Germline CDR1 reads GTSNPN; CDR2 reads SVGIG (reference sequence). V lost 3 bases and J 7 bases, leaving 18 bases between the germline ends. The CDR3 is 15 residues long. CDR3 sequence reads: CAWSLTGRVGEKLFF. Here the CDR3 DNA reads TGTGCCTGGAGCCTTACAGGGCGGGTTGGTGAAAAACTGTTTTTT.

This clonotype came up many times. This chain connects TRBV18 to TRBJ2-1, with 11 nucleotides matching TRBD2. The CDR3 spans 16 residues. Germline trimming cut 5 bases from V and 4 bases from J; bases unmatched to any gene: 7. Germline assignment: CDR1 KGHSH and CDR2 LQKENI. Written as DNA, the CDR3 is TGTGCCAGCTCATCTAGGGGGACTAGCGGTTACAATGAGCAGTTCTTC. It yields the protein CASSSRGTSGYNEQFF.

The rearrangement uses TRBV9 and TRBJ1-4; D possibly corresponds to TRBD1 (5 bases). The CDR3 loop spans 13 amino acids. CDR1 SGDLS and CDR2 YYNGEE come from the germline V gene. V lost 0 bases and J 8 bases, leaving 8 bases between the germline ends. The CDR3 DNA sequence: TGTGCCAGCAGCGTAGCAGGGAACGAAAAACTGTTTTTT. Translating it yields CASSVAGNEKLFF. Drawing the rest from reference TRBV9 and TRBJ1-4, the complete variable domain is DSGVTQTPKHLITATGQRVTLRCSPRSGDLSVYWYQQSLDQGLQFLIQYYNGEERAKGNILERFSAQQFPDLHSELNLSSLELGDSALYFCASSVAGNEKLFFGSGTQLSVL.

This clonotype occurred a few times. V gene TRBV6-1 combines with J gene TRBJ2-1; TRBD2 matches at 12 bases. The germline V gene has CDR1 MNHNS and CDR2 SASEGT. There are 14 residues in the CDR3. Trimming took 6 bases from V and 10 from J; bases not matched to a gene: 7. The CDR3 DNA reads TGTGCCAGCAGAGGGACTAGCGGGTGGATCGAGCAGTTCTTC. Its translation is CASRGTSGWIEQFF.

A single count supports this clonotype. A much larger clone lies one base from this, so it may be a read error. The V gene is TRBV7-2, the J gene TRBJ2-5, with a possible D match to TRBD1 (6 bases). The CDR3 length is 16 residues. Germline V gene data show CDR1 as SGHTA and CDR2 as FQGNSA. CDR3 coding DNA: TGTGCCAGCAGCTTAGCACAGGGCGGTAGGTTGGAGACCCGGTACTTC. Its protein product is CASSLAQGGRLETRYF.

There are many counts of this clonotype. The chain links TRBV27 to TRBJ1-5; no firm D call. The ends were cut back, 8 bases at V and 0 bases at J, with 14 bases in the middle. The germline V gene has CDR1 MNHEY and CDR2 SMNVEV (reference sequence). The CDR3 has 15 residues. In DNA form, the CDR3 reads TGTGCCAGCCGACCCGCTAGGTATAGCAATCAGCCCCAGCATTTT. This sequence encodes CASRPARYSNQPQHF.

This clonotype was seen only a few times. This chain joins TRBV28 and TRBJ2-7; 10 bases align to TRBD2. V was pared by 3 bases and J by 1 base, with 9 bases of the junction left unmatched. There are 17 residues in the CDR3. Germline V gene lookup returns CDR1 MDHEN and CDR2 SYDVKM. The CDR3 bases are TGTGCCAGCAGTTTCTCTCCCTCTAGCGGGGGTTCCTACGAGCAGTACTTC. This gives the protein CASSFSPSSGGSYEQYF.

The V gene is TRBV11-2, the J gene TRBJ2-2; 8 nucleotides match TRBD2. Germline V gene lookup returns CDR1 SGHAT and CDR2 FQNNGV. The CDR3 is made up of 15 amino acids. The J segment lost 6 bases and the V segment lost 4 bases, leaving 7 bases of the junction unmatched. The CDR3 is CASSSGLAQAGELFF. The CDR3 bases are TGTGCCAGCAGCTCCGGACTAGCCCAAGCCGGGGAGCTGTTTTTT.

This clonotype was seen ten or more times. V gene TRBV20-1 combines with J gene TRBJ2-5, with 8 bases fitting TRBD1. Germline V gives CDR1 DFQATT, CDR2 SNEGSKA (reference sequence). Losses at the gene ends were 3 bases for V and 4 bases for J; bases not matched to a gene: 10. The CDR3 contains 15 residues. The CDR3 DNA reads as TGCAGTGCTAGGGATCCAGGGGGCAATGTAGAGACCCAGTACTTC. Its translation: CSARDPGGNVETQYF.

The chain has TRBV7-2 and TRBJ2-2; no clear D. Looked up from germline, CDR1 is SGHTA and CDR2 is FQGNSA. V lost 1 base and J lost 1, with 7 bases in between. This CDR3 comprises 15 residues. CDR3 residues: CASSLGIQNTGELFF. The CDR3 nucleotides are TGTGCCAGCAGCTTAGGCATTCAGAACACCGGGGAGCTGTTTTTT.

CDR3 in DNA: TGTGCCAGCAGCCTTCGGACGTTCACAGATACGCAGTATTTT. Translating it yields CASSLRTFTDTQYF. This chain joins TRBV7-8 and TRBJ2-3; D call uncertain. V was shortened by 5 bases and J by 2 bases, with 11 bases between the two germline ends. This CDR3 spans 14 amino acids. Germline lookup yields CDR1 SGHVS and CDR2 FQNEAQ.

This clonotype was found once. This chain connects TRBV27 to TRBJ2-1; D call uncertain. The last part of the DNA fits TRBJ2-7 better; the J call may be wrong. This CDR3 region has 16 residues. CDR1 is MNHEY and CDR2 is SMNVEV in the germline V gene (reference sequence). The DNA for the CDR3 is TGTGCCAGCAACTCAGACTTCGAGAGCTCCTACAATGAGCAGTACTTC. Translation: CASNSDFESSYNEQYF.

J is TRBJ1-1 and V is TRBV15, with a possible D match to TRBD1 (6 bases). V was pared by 3 bases and J by 4 bases, with 9 bases between. The CDR3 has 13 residues. CDR1 and CDR2 (germline): LNHNV, YYDKDF (reference sequence). CDR3 coding DNA: TGTGCCACCAGCAGCTCGGGGGCCACTGAAGCTTTCTTT. Amino acids: CATSSSGATEAFF. Combining the CDR3 with reference TRBV15 and TRBJ1-1 gives the whole variable domain DAMVIQNPRYQVTQFGKPVTLSCSQTLNHNVMYWYQQKSSQAPKLLFHYYDKDFNNEADTPDNFQSRRPNTSFCFLDIRSPGLGDTAMYLCATSSSGATEAFFGQGTRLTVV.